Described below is a single TCR beta chain sequence and its context. No antigen is known for it. The input lacks base qualities; no much larger clone sits a single base away. This sample stems from a study of blood T cell repertoires in COVID-19 (dated by TCRdb to the early 2020s). About the study as a whole: Samples covering the acute and convalescent phases of COVID-19 were provided by collaborators in the United States, Italy and Spain. Subjects who had been exposed to COVID-19, were actively infected with it, or had recovered from it provided the deeply sampled blood TCRbeta repertoires that made up the dataset. Where available, HLA class I and class II types were obtained from metadata supplied by the sample provider rather than from assay-based typing. Sample metadata almost always included a de-identified subject ID, COVID-19 status, age in years and sex. The repertoires were released in a freely available public database meant as a resource for research on the immune response to SARS-CoV-2. Samples were obtained from the ongoing ImmuneRACE study (first 160 participants) and from about 1,300 subjects provided by 6 global collaborators. The material from the prospective study consisted of cDNA or gDNA derived from T cells, B-cell-depleted T cells, or PBMCs.

TCRbeta CDR3 regions were amplified from genomic DNA by means of the immunoSEQ Assay, a bias-controlled multiplex PCR. Per the authors' processing: Nucleated cell counts per sample were estimated from amplification of reference gene primers within the assay. Sequence reads were collapsed and filtered to measure the absolute abundance of every unique TCRbeta CDR3 rearrangement. Productive Simpson clonality was computed per sample as the square root of Simpson's diversity index over productive rearrangements. TCRdb retrieved this table from immuneACCESS and kept in-frame rearrangements only. Not all clones are present; in checked studies, unresolved V genes account for under half, and no reason is known for the remainder. Clone size and V and J calls were adopted from that table, with D and trimming inferred from the DNA. For this sample there are about 390,000 clones; about 90% appear just once. The biggest ten clones account for 2% to 2.5% of the sample.

Summary of the overall study and its limitations: The quantity of clinical and demographic metadata differed by source and by participant and was supplied without curation.

At one collaborating source in Seattle, patients were enrolled during active infection and were followed longitudinally through the course of disease. Whole blood was collected in K2EDTA tubes by collaborating institutions according to the institutions' own protocols. Collaborator samples were shipped for TCRbeta analysis as frozen whole blood, isolated PBMCs, or DNA extracted from either sample type. Relative to germline, V is 4 bases shorter and J is 4 bases shorter, with 6 bases between their ends. Its CDR3 holds 12 amino acids, cysteine through phenylalanine. Just CDR3 DNA is preserved here, 36 bases in frame from base 1.

Sequences were obtained from peripheral blood. The TCR comes from a woman between 55 and 75 years old with COVID-19, enrolled during active disease. The sequence joins TRBV12-3 or TRBV12-4 to TRBJ2-3; no D segment can be confidently identified. The CDR3 amino acid sequence is: CASSSLADTQYF. The DNA is TGTGCCAGCAGTTCCCTCGCAGATACGCAGTATTTT.